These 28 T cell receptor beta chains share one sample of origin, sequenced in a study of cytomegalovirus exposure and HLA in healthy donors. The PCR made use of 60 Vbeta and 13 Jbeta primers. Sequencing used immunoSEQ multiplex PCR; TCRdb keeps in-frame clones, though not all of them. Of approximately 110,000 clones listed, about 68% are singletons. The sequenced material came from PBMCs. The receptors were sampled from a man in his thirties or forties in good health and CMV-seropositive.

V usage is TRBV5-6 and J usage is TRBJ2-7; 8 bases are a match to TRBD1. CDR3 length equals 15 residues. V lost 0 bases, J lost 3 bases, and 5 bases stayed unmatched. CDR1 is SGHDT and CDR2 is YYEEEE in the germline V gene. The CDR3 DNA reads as TGTGCCAGCAGCTTGGTCGGGACAGGAGACTACGAGCAGTACTTC. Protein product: CASSLVGTGDYEQYF.

CDR3 loop: CASGDRRSGANVLTF. The CDR3 nucleotides are TGTGCCTCAGGCGATAGGCGCTCTGGGGCCAACGTCCTGACTTTC. V usage is TRBV6-5 and J usage is TRBJ2-6; D is undetermined. This CDR3 has 15 residues. V was clipped by 11 bases and J by 0 bases, with 14 bases between them. Germline V gene data show CDR1 as MNHEY and CDR2 as SVGAGI.

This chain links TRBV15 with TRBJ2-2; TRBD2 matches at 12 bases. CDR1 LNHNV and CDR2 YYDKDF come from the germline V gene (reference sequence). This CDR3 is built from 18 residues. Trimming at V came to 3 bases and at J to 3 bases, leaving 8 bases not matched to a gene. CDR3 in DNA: TGTGCCACCAGCAGGAGTCTAGCGGGGGGGCCGGACACCGGGGAGCTGTTTTTT. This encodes CATSRSLAGGPDTGELFF.

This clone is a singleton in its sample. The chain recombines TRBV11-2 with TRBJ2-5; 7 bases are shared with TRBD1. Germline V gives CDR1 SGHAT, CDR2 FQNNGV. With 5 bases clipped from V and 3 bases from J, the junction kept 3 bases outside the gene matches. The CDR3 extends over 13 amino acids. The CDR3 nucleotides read TGTGCCAGCAGCCGCGACAGGGAAGAGACCCAGTACTTC. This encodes CASSRDREETQYF.

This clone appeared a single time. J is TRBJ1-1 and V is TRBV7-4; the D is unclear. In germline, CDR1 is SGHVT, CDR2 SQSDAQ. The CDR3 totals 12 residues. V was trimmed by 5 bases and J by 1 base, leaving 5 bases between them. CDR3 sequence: CASSPWNTEAFF. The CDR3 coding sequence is TGTGCCAGCAGCCCCTGGAACACTGAAGCTTTCTTT.

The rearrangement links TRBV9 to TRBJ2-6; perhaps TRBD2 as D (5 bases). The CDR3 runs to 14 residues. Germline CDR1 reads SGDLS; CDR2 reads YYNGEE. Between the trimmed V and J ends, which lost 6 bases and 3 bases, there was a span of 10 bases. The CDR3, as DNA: TGTGCCAGCACCCGGGATCTTGGGGCCAACGTCCTGACTTTC. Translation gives CASTRDLGANVLTF.

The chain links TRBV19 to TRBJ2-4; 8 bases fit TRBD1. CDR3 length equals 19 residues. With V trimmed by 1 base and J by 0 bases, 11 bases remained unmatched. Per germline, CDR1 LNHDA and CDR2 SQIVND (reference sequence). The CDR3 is CASSIAGRGPLLAKNIQYF. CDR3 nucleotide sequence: TGTGCCAGTAGTATAGCGGGCAGGGGGCCCCTTCTAGCCAAAAACATTCAGTACTTC.

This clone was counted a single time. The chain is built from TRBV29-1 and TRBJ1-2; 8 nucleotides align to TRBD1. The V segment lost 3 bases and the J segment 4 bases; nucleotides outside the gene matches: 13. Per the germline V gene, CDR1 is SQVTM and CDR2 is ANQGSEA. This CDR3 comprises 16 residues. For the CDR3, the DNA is TGCAGCGTTGATGGCCAGGGGGCGGGTGTGGGCTATGGCTACACCTTC. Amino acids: CSVDGQGAGVGYGYTF.

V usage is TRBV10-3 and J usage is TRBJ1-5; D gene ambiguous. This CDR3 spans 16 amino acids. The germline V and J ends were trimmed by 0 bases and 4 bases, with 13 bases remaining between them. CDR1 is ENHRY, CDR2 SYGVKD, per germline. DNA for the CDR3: TGTGCCATCAGTGAGTCGAAAGCGGCGGGAAATCAGCCCCAGCATTTT. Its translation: CAISESKAAGNQPQHF.

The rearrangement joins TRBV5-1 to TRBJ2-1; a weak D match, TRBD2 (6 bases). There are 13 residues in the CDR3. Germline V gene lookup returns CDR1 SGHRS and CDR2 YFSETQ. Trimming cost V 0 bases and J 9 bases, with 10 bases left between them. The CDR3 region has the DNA TGCGCCAGCAGCTTGGCGCGGGGAGGTGAGCAGTTCTTC. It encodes CASSLARGGEQFF.

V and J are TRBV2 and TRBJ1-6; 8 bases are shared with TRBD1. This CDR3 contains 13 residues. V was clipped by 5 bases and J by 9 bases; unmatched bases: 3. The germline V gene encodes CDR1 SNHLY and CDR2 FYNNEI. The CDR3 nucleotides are TGTGCCAGCAGTCGACAGGGGATTTCACCCCTCCACTTT. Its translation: CASSRQGISPLHF.

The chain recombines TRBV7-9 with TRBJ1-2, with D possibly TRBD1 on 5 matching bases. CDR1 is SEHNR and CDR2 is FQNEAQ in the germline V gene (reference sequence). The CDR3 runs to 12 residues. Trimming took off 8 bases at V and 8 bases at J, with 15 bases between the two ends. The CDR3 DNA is TGTGCCAGCCAGCTCGGGGGGGACGGCTACACCTTC. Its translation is CASQLGGDGYTF.

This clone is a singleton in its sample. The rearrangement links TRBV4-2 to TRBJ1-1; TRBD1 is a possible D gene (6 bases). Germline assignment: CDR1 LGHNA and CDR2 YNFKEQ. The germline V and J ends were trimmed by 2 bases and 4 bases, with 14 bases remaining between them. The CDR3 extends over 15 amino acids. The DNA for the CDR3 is TGTGCCAGCAGCCAACATCAGGGGTACTCCACTGAAGCTTTCTTT. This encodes CASSQHQGYSTEAFF.

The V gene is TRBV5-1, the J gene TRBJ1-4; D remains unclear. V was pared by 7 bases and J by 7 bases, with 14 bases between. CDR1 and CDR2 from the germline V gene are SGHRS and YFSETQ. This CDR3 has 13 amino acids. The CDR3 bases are TGCGCCAGCTCCCTGGCCGCTGGTGAAAAACTGTTTTTT. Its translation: CASSLAAGEKLFF.

The CDR3 reads CASSIRTDNNQPQHF. The CDR3 DNA reads TGTGCCAGTAGTATTCGGACAGACAACAATCAGCCCCAGCATTTT. The V and J genes are TRBV19 and TRBJ1-5; tentative D call: TRBD1 (6 bases). Trimming took off 3 bases at V and 3 bases at J, with 12 bases between the two ends. Per germline, CDR1 LNHDA and CDR2 SQIVND (reference sequence). CDR3 length: 15 residues.

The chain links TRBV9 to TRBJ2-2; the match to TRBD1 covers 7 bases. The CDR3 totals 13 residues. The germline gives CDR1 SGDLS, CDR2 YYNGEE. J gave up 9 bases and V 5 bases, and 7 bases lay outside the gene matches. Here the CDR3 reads CASSLSTGRELFF. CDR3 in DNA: TGTGCCAGCAGTCTTTCGACAGGGAGGGAGCTGTTTTTT. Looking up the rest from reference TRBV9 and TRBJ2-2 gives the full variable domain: DSGVTQTPKHLITATGQRVTLRCSPRSGDLSVYWYQQSLDQGLQFLIQYYNGEERAKGNILERFSAQQFPDLHSELNLSSLELGDSALYFCASSLSTGRELFFGEGSRLTVL.

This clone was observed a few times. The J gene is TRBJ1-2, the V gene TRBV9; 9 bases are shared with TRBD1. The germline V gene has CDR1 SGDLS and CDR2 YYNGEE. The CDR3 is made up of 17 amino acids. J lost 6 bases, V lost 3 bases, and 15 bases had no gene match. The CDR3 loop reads CASSASGTGIYYDGYTF. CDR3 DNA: TGTGCCAGCAGCGCCTCCGGGACAGGGATTTATTATGATGGCTACACCTTC.

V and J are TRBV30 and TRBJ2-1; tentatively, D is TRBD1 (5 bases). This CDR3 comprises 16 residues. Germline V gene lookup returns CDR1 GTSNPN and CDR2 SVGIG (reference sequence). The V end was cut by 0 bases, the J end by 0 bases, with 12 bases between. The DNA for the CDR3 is TGTGCCTGGAGTGTACCAGGGCAGGGCTCCTACAATGAGCAGTTCTTC. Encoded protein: CAWSVPGQGSYNEQFF.

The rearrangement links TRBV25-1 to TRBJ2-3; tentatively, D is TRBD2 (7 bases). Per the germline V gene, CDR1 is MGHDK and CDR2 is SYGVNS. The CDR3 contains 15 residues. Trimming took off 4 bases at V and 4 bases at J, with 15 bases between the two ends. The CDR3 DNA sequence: TGTGCCAGCAGTGCGAGGGGGGGCCCCGCAGATACGCAGTATTTT. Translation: CASSARGGPADTQYF.

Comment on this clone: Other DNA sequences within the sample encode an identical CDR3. The CDR3 region has the DNA TGCGCCAGCAGCTTAACATCCTACGAGCAGTACTTC. It encodes CASSLTSYEQYF. This rearrangement joins TRBV5-1 to TRBJ2-7; D is uncertain. V was pared by 2 bases and J by 1 base, with 4 bases between. Per germline, CDR1 SGHRS and CDR2 YFSETQ. CDR3 length: 12 amino acids.

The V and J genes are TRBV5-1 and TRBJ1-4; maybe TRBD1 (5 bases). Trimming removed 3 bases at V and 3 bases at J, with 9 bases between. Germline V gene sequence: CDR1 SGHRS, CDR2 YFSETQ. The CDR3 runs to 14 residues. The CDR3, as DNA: TGCGCCAGCAGCTCTGAGACAGCTAATGAAAAACTGTTTTTT. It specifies CASSSETANEKLFF.

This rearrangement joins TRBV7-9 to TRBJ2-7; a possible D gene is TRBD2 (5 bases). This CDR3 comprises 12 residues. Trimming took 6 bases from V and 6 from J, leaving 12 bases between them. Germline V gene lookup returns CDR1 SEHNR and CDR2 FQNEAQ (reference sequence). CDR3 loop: CASSRGPPEQYF. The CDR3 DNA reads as TGTGCCAGCAGTAGAGGGCCCCCCGAGCAGTACTTC.

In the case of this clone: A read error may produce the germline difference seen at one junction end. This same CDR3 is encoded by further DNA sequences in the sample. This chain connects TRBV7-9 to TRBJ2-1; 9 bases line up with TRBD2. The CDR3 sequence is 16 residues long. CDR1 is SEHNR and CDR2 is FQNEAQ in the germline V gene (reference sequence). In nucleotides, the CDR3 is TGTTCCAGCAGCTTAGCCCTAGCGGGGACTTACAATGAGCAGTTCTTC. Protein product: CSSSLALAGTYNEQFF.

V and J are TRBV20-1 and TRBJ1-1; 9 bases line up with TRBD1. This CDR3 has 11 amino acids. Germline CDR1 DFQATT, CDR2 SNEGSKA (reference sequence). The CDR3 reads CGGQGNTEAFF. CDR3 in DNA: TGCGGGGGACAGGGCAACACTGAAGCTTTCTTT.

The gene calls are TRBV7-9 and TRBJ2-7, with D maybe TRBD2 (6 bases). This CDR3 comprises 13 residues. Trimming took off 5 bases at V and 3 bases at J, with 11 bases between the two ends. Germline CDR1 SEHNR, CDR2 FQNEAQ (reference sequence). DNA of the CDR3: TGTGCCAGCAGCCCTACTAGCAACTACGAGCAGTACTTC. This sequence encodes CASSPTSNYEQYF.

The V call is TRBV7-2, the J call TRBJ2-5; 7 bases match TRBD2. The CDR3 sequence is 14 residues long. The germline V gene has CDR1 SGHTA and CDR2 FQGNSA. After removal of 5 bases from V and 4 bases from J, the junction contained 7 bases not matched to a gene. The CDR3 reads CASSRGEGRETQYF. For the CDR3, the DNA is TGTGCCAGCAGCCGGGGGGAGGGGCGAGAGACCCAGTACTTC. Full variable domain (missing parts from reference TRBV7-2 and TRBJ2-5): GAGVSQSPSNKVTEKGKDVELRCDPISGHTALYWYRQSLGQGLEFLIYFQGNSAPDKSGLPSDRFSAERTGGSVSTLTIQRTQQEDSAVYLCASSRGEGRETQYFGPGTRLLVL.

The CDR3 DNA is TGTGCCAGTAGTATTTCGGGGGGCAATGAGCAGTTCTTC. Protein sequence: CASSISGGNEQFF. The rearrangement joins TRBV19 to TRBJ2-1, with TRBD2 matching over 7 bases. This CDR3 spans 13 amino acids. With V trimmed by 3 bases and J by 6 bases, 2 bases remained unmatched. The germline gives CDR1 LNHDA, CDR2 SQIVND (reference sequence).

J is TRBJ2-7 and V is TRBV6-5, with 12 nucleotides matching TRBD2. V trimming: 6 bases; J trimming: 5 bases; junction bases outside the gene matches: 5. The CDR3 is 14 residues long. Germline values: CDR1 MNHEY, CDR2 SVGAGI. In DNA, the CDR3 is TGTGCCAGCAGCCCTAGCGGGGGGGCTGACGAGCAGTACTTC. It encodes CASSPSGGADEQYF.